Shown below are 18 T cell receptor beta chains from a single sample sequenced in a study of shared clonotypes between healthy human individuals. Profiled with immunoSEQ multiplex PCR; TCRdb holds only in-frame clones, not every one. The repertoire holds about 2.3 million clones, with around 90% as singletons. What was sequenced was naive CD4+ T cells from PBMCs. The subset here: CD45RA+ positively selected. These receptors originate from a man aged 18 to 30 in good health. Some clones in this sample may be carry-over from other donors' samples.

The chain is built from TRBV5-1 and TRBJ2-5; perhaps TRBD2 as D (5 bases). Between the trimmed V and J ends, which lost 0 bases and 5 bases, there was a span of 14 bases. The CDR3 runs to 15 residues. CDR1 and CDR2 from the germline V gene are SGHRS and YFSETQ. The CDR3 DNA is TGCGCCAGCAGCTTGGCCGGAAATGGGGAGGAGACCCAGTACTTC. It specifies CASSLAGNGEETQYF. Full variable domain (missing parts from reference TRBV5-1 and TRBJ2-5): KAGVTQTPRYLIKTRGQQVTLSCSPISGHRSVSWYQQTPGQGLQFLFEYFSETQRNKGNFPGRFSGRQFSNSRSEMNVSTLELGDSALYLCASSLAGNGEETQYFGPGTRLLVL.

This chain connects TRBV5-1 to TRBJ2-5, with 9 bases fitting TRBD1. Germline V lookup: CDR1 SGHRS, CDR2 YFSETQ. The CDR3 consists of 12 residues. The V and J ends lost 9 bases and 5 bases, in that order; junction bases with no gene match: 5. CDR3 coding DNA: TGCGCCAACAGGGGGCTTCGGGAGACCCAGTACTTC. It is translated as CANRGLRETQYF. The whole variable domain, remainder taken from reference TRBV5-1 and TRBJ2-5, is KAGVTQTPRYLIKTRGQQVTLSCSPISGHRSVSWYQQTPGQGLQFLFEYFSETQRNKGNFPGRFSGRQFSNSRSEMNVSTLELGDSALYLCANRGLRETQYFGPGTRLLVL.

The chain couples TRBV28 to TRBJ1-3; a possible D gene is TRBD1 (5 bases). With 5 bases removed from V and 4 bases from J, the gap between germline ends came to 18 bases. The V gene's germline CDR1 is MDHEN and CDR2 SYDVKM. The CDR3 sequence is 16 residues long. This CDR3 is CASSTNQGSLGNTIYF. Here the CDR3 DNA reads TGTGCCAGCAGTACCAATCAGGGCAGCTTAGGAAACACCATATATTTT.

In nucleotides, the CDR3 is TGTGCCAGCAGAGGCCCCGGGTCGGCCTACGAGCAGTACTTC. It specifies CASRGPGSAYEQYF. V and J are TRBV6-5 and TRBJ2-7, with D hard to call. This CDR3 has 14 residues. The germline V gene encodes CDR1 MNHEY and CDR2 SVGAGI. V lost 6 bases to trimming and J lost 2 bases, with 14 bases between them.

The chain employs TRBV5-1 and TRBJ2-5; D is possibly TRBD1 or TRBD2 (7 bases each). Germline V gene sequence: CDR1 SGHRS, CDR2 YFSETQ. CDR3 length equals 14 residues. Trimming cost V 4 bases and J 3 bases, with 13 bases left between them. The CDR3 spells CASSQQGTKETQYF. The CDR3 region has the DNA TGCGCCAGCAGCCAACAGGGGACTAAAGAGACCCAGTACTTC.

The V gene is TRBV30, the J gene TRBJ1-3; no clear D. Germline loops: CDR1 GTSNPN, CDR2 SVGIG (reference sequence). The CDR3 spans 15 residues. V lost 1 base to trimming and J lost 2 bases, with 12 bases between them. The CDR3 region is CAWSGGSSAGNTIYF. The CDR3 nucleotides are TGTGCCTGGAGTGGCGGAAGTTCCGCTGGAAACACCATATATTTT.

The chain couples TRBV7-2 to TRBJ2-7, with D perhaps TRBD1 or TRBD2 (5 bases each). In germline, CDR1 is SGHTA, CDR2 FQGNSA. The V end lost 2 bases, the J end lost 6 bases, and 14 bases lay between the germline ends. The CDR3 sequence is 14 residues long. The chain's CDR3 is CASSLMSWGSEQYF. Here the CDR3 DNA reads TGTGCCAGCAGCTTAATGAGTTGGGGGTCCGAGCAGTACTTC.

The CDR3 nucleotides are TGTGCCAGCAGCCCAAGCACCGGGGAGCTGTTTTTT. The encoded protein is CASSPSTGELFF. The V and J genes are TRBV7-8 and TRBJ2-2; no firm D call. CDR3 length: 12 residues. Germline-derived CDR1 and CDR2 are SGHVS and FQNEAQ. V was pared by 5 bases and J by 4 bases, with 5 bases between.

The rearrangement links TRBV28 to TRBJ2-5; the D gene is possibly TRBD1 (7 bases). The CDR3 runs 15 residues. The germline gives CDR1 MDHEN, CDR2 SYDVKM. Trimming shortened V by 2 bases and J by 5 bases, and 15 bases separated the two germline ends. CDR3 bases: TGTGCCAGCAGTTTAAACCAGGGGGGCGGGGAGACCCAGTACTTC. As protein: CASSLNQGGGETQYF. Full variable domain (remainder filled in from reference TRBV28 and TRBJ2-5): DVKVTQSSRYLVKRTGEKVFLECVQDMDHENMFWYRQDPGLGLRLIYFSYDVKMKEKGDIPEGYSVSREKKERFSLILESASTNQTSMYLCASSLNQGGGETQYFGPGTRLLVL.

This rearrangement joins TRBV7-2 to TRBJ2-7; D is perhaps TRBD2 (7 bases). The germline V gene has CDR1 SGHTA and CDR2 FQGNSA. The CDR3 spans 13 residues. V shed 4 bases and J shed 5 bases, with 12 bases lying between them. The CDR3 region has the DNA TGTGCCAGCAGCTCCCGAGGGGGGGACGAGCAGTACTTC. It translates to CASSSRGGDEQYF.

The chain couples TRBV27 to TRBJ2-2; D call uncertain. The germline V gene encodes CDR1 MNHEY and CDR2 SMNVEV (reference sequence). The germline V and J ends were trimmed by 3 bases and 5 bases, with 16 bases remaining between them. The CDR3 covers 16 residues. CDR3 bases: TGTGCCAGCAGTTTTCGGTGGTCGGTTCATACCGGGGAGCTGTTTTTT. Protein: CASSFRWSVHTGELFF.

The gene calls are TRBV25-1 and TRBJ2-3; the D gene is possibly TRBD1 (5 bases). The V gene lost 3 bases and the J gene lost 4 bases, with 11 bases spanning the gap. CDR1 and CDR2 (germline): MGHDK, SYGVNS. This CDR3 spans 14 amino acids. The CDR3 protein is CASSDREGSDTQYF. The CDR3 DNA sequence: TGTGCCAGCAGTGACAGGGAAGGGTCAGATACGCAGTATTTT.

The chain couples TRBV7-9 to TRBJ1-5, with 7 bases lining up with TRBD1. Germline-derived CDR1 and CDR2 are SEHNR and FQNEAQ (reference sequence). The trim removed 4 bases at V and 4 bases at J, leaving 7 bases unmatched. This CDR3 has 15 amino acids. The CDR3 region has the DNA TGTGCCAGCAGCTCCCAAGGGACAGTAAATCAGCCCCAGCATTTT. It is translated as CASSSQGTVNQPQHF.

This rearrangement joins TRBV10-3 to TRBJ1-5; a weak D match, TRBD1 (5 bases). CDR1 is ENHRY and CDR2 is SYGVKD in the germline V gene. The CDR3 spans 14 residues. Trimming shortened V by 10 bases and J by 5 bases, and 18 bases separated the two germline ends. The CDR3 DNA is TGTGCCACCACAGGAGGGAGGGGTGATCAGCCCCAGCATTTT. It is translated as CATTGGRGDQPQHF.

J is TRBJ2-7 and V is TRBV10-3; tentative D call: TRBD1 (6 bases). Per germline, CDR1 ENHRY and CDR2 SYGVKD. The V and J ends lost 4 bases and 4 bases respectively, with 11 bases between them. The CDR3 covers 13 residues. The CDR3, as DNA: TGTGCCATCAGTGGGACAGAGGGGTACGAGCAGTACTTC. Its translation is CAISGTEGYEQYF.

The CDR3 DNA is TGCGCCAGCAGCTTGCTCCCCACCGACACAGATACGCAGTATTTT. Encoded protein: CASSLLPTDTDTQYF. This chain connects TRBV5-1 to TRBJ2-3; D gene ambiguous. V lost 1 base to trimming and J lost 2 bases, with 11 bases between them. Germline V gives CDR1 SGHRS, CDR2 YFSETQ. The CDR3 contains 15 residues. The whole variable domain, filled in from reference TRBV5-1 and TRBJ2-3, reads KAGVTQTPRYLIKTRGQQVTLSCSPISGHRSVSWYQQTPGQGLQFLFEYFSETQRNKGNFPGRFSGRQFSNSRSEMNVSTLELGDSALYLCASSLLPTDTDTQYFGPGTRLTVL.

Points on this clone: This same CDR3 is encoded by further DNA sequences in the sample. This chain joins TRBV5-1 and TRBJ2-2; the D call may be TRBD1 or TRBD2 (5 bases each). Germline V lookup: CDR1 SGHRS, CDR2 YFSETQ. CDR3 length: 14 amino acids. Trimming took 4 bases from V and 3 from J, leaving 10 bases between them. As DNA, the CDR3 is TGCGCCAGCAGCCCGAGGGGAGACACCGGGGAGCTGTTTTTT. This sequence encodes CASSPRGDTGELFF.

On this clone itself: In the same sample, other DNA sequences code for this CDR3. The V gene is TRBV18, the J gene TRBJ2-3; D not resolved. CDR3 length: 12 amino acids. V was clipped by 3 bases and J by 3 bases, with 4 bases between them. Germline CDR1 and CDR2: KGHSH and LQKENI. CDR3 DNA: TGTGCCAGCTCACCGAATACAGATACGCAGTATTTT. This gives the protein CASSPNTDTQYF.